The 25 T cell receptor beta chains below come from one sample, sequenced in a study of cytomegalovirus exposure and HLA in healthy donors. PCR primers comprised 60 Vbeta and 13 Jbeta primers. Assay used: immunoSEQ multiplex PCR; TCRdb lists only in-frame clones, some missing. The table shows over 60,000 clones, with 60% to 85% occurring only once. Material: PBMCs. The receptors were gathered from a man between 65 and 85 years old in good health and CMV-seronegative.

This chain joins TRBV4-1 and TRBJ2-3; the D is unclear. In germline, CDR1 is MGHRA, CDR2 YSYEKL. V was pared by 2 bases and J by 0 bases, with 3 bases between. The CDR3 length is 13 residues. The CDR3 sequence is CASSQTSTDTQYF. The DNA for the CDR3 is TGCGCCAGCAGCCAAACTAGCACAGATACGCAGTATTTT.

This chain joins TRBV7-9 and TRBJ1-1, with a tentative D call TRBD1 (6 bases). Trimming left V 5 bases short and J 1 base short, with 14 bases between. The CDR3 is made up of 15 amino acids. Germline CDR1 and CDR2: SEHNR and FQNEAQ (reference sequence). The CDR3 protein is CASSTTGFGNTEAFF. The CDR3 nucleotides read TGTGCCAGCAGCACCACAGGGTTTGGGAACACTGAAGCTTTCTTT.

This rearrangement joins TRBV6-1 to TRBJ2-3; 9 bases are a match to TRBD2. V gave up 6 bases and J gave up 1 base; unmatched junction bases: 2. The CDR3 length is 14 residues. Germline V gives CDR1 MNHNS, CDR2 SASEGT. The CDR3: CASRTSGRTDTQYF. The CDR3 coding sequence is TGTGCCAGCAGGACTAGCGGTCGCACAGATACGCAGTATTTT.

This chain joins TRBV9 and TRBJ1-1; the D gene is possibly TRBD1 (5 bases). The ends were cut back, 3 bases at V and 1 base at J, with 10 bases in the middle. The germline gives CDR1 SGDLS, CDR2 YYNGEE. There are 14 residues in the CDR3. The CDR3 spells CASSALGQNTEAFF. DNA for the CDR3: TGTGCCAGCAGCGCTCTAGGACAGAACACTGAAGCTTTCTTT.

J is TRBJ2-7 and V is TRBV15; TRBD1 is a possible D gene (5 bases). This CDR3 region has 16 residues. CDR1 and CDR2 from the germline V gene are LNHNV and YYDKDF (reference sequence). Trimming shortened V by 3 bases and J by 0 bases, and 15 bases separated the two germline ends. This CDR3 reads CATSSQAGFNSYEQYF. CDR3 nucleotides: TGTGCCACCAGCAGCCAGGCAGGGTTCAACTCCTACGAGCAGTACTTC.

V usage is TRBV5-1 and J usage is TRBJ1-5; weak D call: TRBD1 (6 bases). This CDR3 comprises 14 residues. Trimming removed 0 bases at V and 5 bases at J, with 9 bases between. The germline V gene encodes CDR1 SGHRS and CDR2 YFSETQ. CDR3 nucleotide sequence: TGCGCCAGCAGCTTGGGACAGGAGGATCAGCCCCAGCATTTT. Its translation is CASSLGQEDQPQHF.

This chain joins TRBV5-4 and TRBJ2-3, with TRBD1 as a possible D gene (5 bases). Germline loops: CDR1 SGHNT, CDR2 YYREEE (reference sequence). The V and J ends lost 0 bases and 3 bases respectively, with 8 bases between them. This CDR3 region has 14 residues. CDR3 sequence: CASSLAGPTDTQYF. The CDR3 coding sequence is TGTGCCAGCAGCTTGGCAGGGCCGACAGATACGCAGTATTTT. Full variable domain (missing parts from reference TRBV5-4 and TRBJ2-3): ETGVTQSPTHLIKTRGQQVTLRCSSQSGHNTVSWYQQALGQGPQFIFQYYREEENGRGNFPPRFSGLQFPNYSSELNVNALELDDSALYLCASSLAGPTDTQYFGPGTRLTVL.

In this sample, this clone turned up once. Other nucleotide sequences from this sample produce the same CDR3. The chain combines TRBV2 with TRBJ2-7, with 11 positions matching TRBD2. Per the germline V gene, CDR1 is SNHLY and CDR2 is FYNNEI. Germline trimming cut 5 bases from V and 5 bases from J; bases unmatched to any gene: 8. The CDR3 runs 15 residues. The CDR3 sequence: CASSPFSGRENEQYF. DNA of the CDR3: TGTGCCAGCAGTCCCTTTAGCGGGAGGGAGAACGAGCAGTACTTC.

The chain recombines TRBV11-2 with TRBJ1-1, with a possible D match to TRBD1 (5 bases). The CDR3 has 17 residues. V was cut by 2 bases and J by 1 base, with 17 bases left in between. In germline, CDR1 is SGHAT, CDR2 FQNNGV. CDR3 amino acids: CASSLWGGFLRNTEAFF. In DNA, the CDR3 is TGTGCCAGCAGCTTATGGGGGGGTTTCTTGCGGAACACTGAAGCTTTCTTT.

This chain joins TRBV4-1 and TRBJ2-5; 9 positions agree with TRBD1. V shed 6 bases and J 5 bases; nucleotides not matched to a gene: 13. This CDR3 contains 16 residues. In germline, CDR1 is MGHRA, CDR2 YSYEKL. The CDR3, as DNA: TGCGCCAGCAGTAAGGTCCGACAGGGGGGTCTGGAGACCCAGTACTTC. Translating it yields CASSKVRQGGLETQYF.

The gene calls are TRBV28 and TRBJ1-4; 8 nucleotides match TRBD1. The CDR3 runs 14 residues. V gave up 7 bases and J gave up 5 bases; unmatched junction bases: 6. Germline V gene data show CDR1 as MDHEN and CDR2 as SYDVKM. The CDR3 loop is CASTLTGVNEKLFF. The CDR3 coding sequence is TGTGCCAGCACCTTGACAGGGGTAAATGAAAAACTGTTTTTT.

The chain has TRBV11-2 and TRBJ2-3; D is possibly TRBD2 (6 bases). The V gene lost 1 base and the J gene lost 4 bases, with 12 bases spanning the gap. This CDR3 region has 15 residues. Germline values: CDR1 SGHAT, CDR2 FQNNGV. CDR3 sequence: CASSLGAGPSDTQYF. The CDR3 nucleotides are TGTGCCAGCAGCTTAGGGGCGGGGCCCTCAGATACGCAGTATTTT.

This chain links TRBV19 with TRBJ1-6, with 7 bases fitting TRBD1. CDR1 LNHDA and CDR2 SQIVND come from the germline V gene (reference sequence). V lost 7 bases to trimming and J lost 5 bases; unmatched junction nucleotides: 8. The CDR3 runs to 15 residues. The DNA of the CDR3 is TGTGCCAGTACCCTGGACAGGCCTGATAATTCACCCCTCCACTTT. Its translation: CASTLDRPDNSPLHF.

This chain uses TRBV10-3 with TRBJ2-7, with D perhaps matching TRBD2 (7 bases). CDR1 ENHRY and CDR2 SYGVKD come from the germline V gene. CDR3 size: 12 residues. The germline V and J ends were trimmed by 9 bases and 5 bases, with 14 bases remaining between them. In DNA form, the CDR3 reads TGTGCCATAAGGGGGGGTAACGACGAGCAGTACTTC. This codes for CAIRGGNDEQYF.

The rearrangement links TRBV4-3 to TRBJ2-3; D gene unclear. The V gene lost 0 bases and the J gene lost 5 bases, with 6 bases spanning the gap. The V gene's germline CDR1 is LGHNA and CDR2 YSLEER. The CDR3 runs 13 residues. CDR3 DNA: TGCGCCAGCAGCCAAGATGGCGGAGATACGCAGTATTTT. It specifies CASSQDGGDTQYF.

CDR3 in amino acids: CASSQDSGSQGRGFTGELFF. Here the CDR3 DNA reads TGCGCCAGCAGCCAAGATTCAGGGAGCCAGGGGAGAGGTTTCACCGGGGAGCTGTTTTTT. V and J are TRBV4-3 and TRBJ2-2; a weak D match, TRBD1 (6 bases). The CDR3 has 20 residues. V was shortened by 0 bases and J by 4 bases, with 24 bases between the two germline ends. Germline V CDR1 and CDR2: LGHNA, YSLEER.

CDR3 nucleotides: TGTGCCAGTAGTCGGACAGGGAATACGCAGTATTTT. Amino acids: CASSRTGNTQYF. The V and J genes are TRBV19 and TRBJ2-3; TRBD1 aligns across 8 bases. The CDR3 extends over 12 amino acids. The V segment lost 5 bases and the J segment 7 bases; nucleotides outside the gene matches: 2. Germline V gene sequence: CDR1 LNHDA, CDR2 SQIVND (reference sequence).

This chain links TRBV15 with TRBJ2-1; D perhaps matches TRBD2 (5 bases). Germline V gene sequence: CDR1 LNHNV, CDR2 YYDKDF (reference sequence). The CDR3 extends over 15 amino acids. V was trimmed by 0 bases and J by 1 base, leaving 7 bases between them. The CDR3 protein is CATSREWESYNEQFF. CDR3 sequence (DNA): TGTGCCACCAGCAGAGAATGGGAGTCCTACAATGAGCAGTTCTTC.

The chain couples TRBV5-4 to TRBJ2-7; D remains unclear. The germline V gene has CDR1 SGHNT and CDR2 YYREEE (reference sequence). Trimming stripped 0 bases from V and 0 bases from J, with 7 bases between. The CDR3 length is 14 residues. CDR3: CASSLGLLSYEQYF. The CDR3 DNA follows: TGTGCCAGCAGCTTGGGTCTCCTCTCCTACGAGCAGTACTTC. The variable domain in full, completed from reference TRBV5-4 and TRBJ2-7, reads ETGVTQSPTHLIKTRGQQVTLRCSSQSGHNTVSWYQQALGQGPQFIFQYYREEENGRGNFPPRFSGLQFPNYSSELNVNALELDDSALYLCASSLGLLSYEQYFGPGTRLTVT.

The chain has TRBV7-2 and TRBJ2-2, with 9 positions matching TRBD2. This CDR3 has 16 residues. CDR1 and CDR2 from the germline V gene are SGHTA and FQGNSA. V dropped 1 base and J dropped 0; count of bases not matched to a gene: 0. The chain's CDR3 is CASSLVAGANTGELFF. CDR3 DNA: TGTGCCAGCAGCTTAGTAGCGGGAGCGAACACCGGGGAGCTGTTTTTT.

The V gene is TRBV15, the J gene TRBJ2-7; a weak D match, TRBD1 (5 bases). V was cut by 0 bases and J by 4 bases, with 7 bases left in between. The length of the CDR3 is 13 residues. The V gene's germline CDR1 is LNHNV and CDR2 YYDKDF (reference sequence). The chain's CDR3 is CATSRDQGYEQYF. CDR3 in DNA: TGTGCCACCAGCAGAGATCAGGGATACGAGCAGTACTTC.

V is TRBV7-9 and J is TRBJ2-7, with TRBD2 matching 8 bases. This CDR3 spans 13 amino acids. Germline V lookup: CDR1 SEHNR, CDR2 FQNEAQ (reference sequence). Losses at the gene ends were 3 bases for V and 6 bases for J; bases not matched to a gene: 4. The chain's CDR3 is CASSFGTSGEQYF. Written as DNA, the CDR3 is TGTGCCAGCAGCTTCGGGACTAGTGGCGAGCAGTACTTC.

V and J are TRBV6-1 and TRBJ2-2; D not certain. This CDR3 has 15 residues. In germline, CDR1 is MNHNS, CDR2 SASEGT. V lost 2 bases and J 1 base, leaving 8 bases between the germline ends. DNA of the CDR3: TGTGCCAGCAGTGAATGGGCGCTGAACACCGGGGAGCTGTTTTTT. It specifies CASSEWALNTGELFF.

This chain joins TRBV30 and TRBJ2-2; 12 nucleotides match TRBD2. With 3 bases clipped from V and 0 bases from J, the junction kept 14 bases outside the gene matches. CDR3 length equals 20 residues. Per germline, CDR1 GTSNPN and CDR2 SVGIG (reference sequence). CDR3 protein: CAWRGVSGLAGPPNTGELFF. In nucleotides, the CDR3 is TGTGCCTGGAGAGGGGTCAGCGGACTAGCGGGACCTCCGAACACCGGGGAGCTGTTTTTT.

The chain is built from TRBV5-4 and TRBJ2-1; D possibly corresponds to TRBD1 (6 bases). This CDR3 is built from 14 residues. V was pared by 1 base and J by 5 bases, with 10 bases between. The germline gives CDR1 SGHNT, CDR2 YYREEE (reference sequence). The CDR3 coding sequence is TGTGCCAGCAGCTTGATGGGGGCGAACAATGAGCAGTTCTTC. It is translated as CASSLMGANNEQFF. The whole variable domain, remainder taken from reference TRBV5-4 and TRBJ2-1, is ETGVTQSPTHLIKTRGQQVTLRCSSQSGHNTVSWYQQALGQGPQFIFQYYREEENGRGNFPPRFSGLQFPNYSSELNVNALELDDSALYLCASSLMGANNEQFFGPGTRLTVL.